A selection of T cell receptor beta chains follows, all from one sample in a study of T-cell memory formation after mild COVID-19. TCRdb processed the 5' RACE reads anew with MiXCR; each CDR3 protein has one entry. The repertoire consists of about 270,000 distinct CDR3 sequences, with roughly 15% occurring once and the leading ten covering 2% to 2.5%. The specimen was PBMCs or a T cell subset sorted from them (not recorded which). The receptor source for this set is an adult woman who had mild COVID-19 (a few samples of this study predate the infection). Cell type and time point are not known. Both conserved end residues are part of each CDR3. A D gene is named only where the DNA matches it firmly. Only part of the rows carry a size: once, few, many, or a class if the clone is expanded.

D: TRBD1
size: NA
V: TRBV11-2
J: TRBJ2-2
length: 14
DNA: TGTGCCAGCAGCCAGGACAGGGTCGGCGGGGAGCTGTTTTTT
CDR3: CASSQDRVGGELFF

D: NA
size: NA
V: TRBV6-6
J: TRBJ2-2
length: 14
DNA: TGTGCCAGCAGTTACCCTAGGAACACCGGGGAGCTGTTTTTT
CDR3: CASSYPRNTGELFF

D: NA
size: many
V: TRBV11-3
J: TRBJ1-1
length: 16
DNA: TGTGCCAGCAGCTTAGGACGAGAGGGCTTTAGCACTGAAGCTTTCTTT
CDR3: CASSLGREGFSTEAFF

D: NA
size: NA
V: TRBV30
J: TRBJ2-7
length: 12
DNA: TGTGCCTGGAGTTTAGGGTACCGCGAGCAGTACTTC
CDR3: CAWSLGYREQYF

D: TRBD2
size: few
V: TRBV9
J: TRBJ2-5
length: 14
DNA: TGTGCCAGCAGCGTAGCGTCTCGGGGGGAAACCCAGTACTTC
CDR3: CASSVASRGETQYF

D: NA
size: few
V: TRBV19
J: TRBJ1-5
length: 15
DNA: TGTGCCAGTAGTATTACTGGGACACAGTATCAGCCCCAGCATTTT
CDR3: CASSITGTQYQPQHF

D: TRBD1
size: few
V: TRBV20-1
J: TRBJ1-3
length: 13
DNA: TGCAGCGGACAGGGCCTCTCTGGAAACACCATATATTTT
CDR3: CSGQGLSGNTIYF

D: NA
size: NA
V: TRBV6-6
J: TRBJ1-4
length: 13
DNA: TGTGCCAGCGCCCGAACCCCGAATGAAAAACTGTTTTTT
CDR3: CASARTPNEKLFF

D: TRBD2
size: NA
V: TRBV7-9
J: TRBJ2-1
length: 15
DNA: TGTGCCAGCAGCGGAGGGACTAGGAGGGGCGATGAGCAGTTCTTC
CDR3: CASSGGTRRGDEQFF

D: NA
size: few
V: TRBV2
J: TRBJ2-1
length: 12
DNA: TGTGCCAGCAGAGGGCTAAACAATGAGCAGTTCTTC
CDR3: CASRGLNNEQFF